The 3 T cell receptor beta chains below come from one sample, sequenced in a study of T cell responses to AZD1222 COVID-19 vaccine. Profiling relied on immunoSEQ multiplex PCR, and the TCRdb table lists in-frame clones only, not all of them. The table records roughly 150,000 clones, approximately 88% of them present only once. This specimen was peripheral blood, taken on day 0 of MenACWY control vaccination. The receptors here all came from an adult in good health.

This rearrangement joins TRBV7-9 to TRBJ1-5, with D perhaps matching TRBD1 (5 bases). The CDR3 contains 13 residues. V lost 1 base and J lost 6, with 7 bases in between. In germline, CDR1 is SEHNR, CDR2 FQNEAQ (reference sequence). The CDR3 DNA follows: TGTGCCAGCAGCTTAGAAGGGGTTCAGCCCCAGCATTTT. Translated: CASSLEGVQPQHF. Supplemented by reference TRBV7-9 and TRBJ1-5, the full variable domain reads DTGVSQNPRHKITKRGQNVTFRCDPISEHNRLYWYRQTLGQGPEFLTYFQNEAQLEKSRLLSDRFSAERPKGSFSTLEIQRTEQGDSAMYLCASSLEGVQPQHFGDGTRLSIL.

The V gene is TRBV6-2 or TRBV6-3, the J gene TRBJ1-3; D not resolved. The CDR3 has 12 residues. Germline CDR1 reads MNHEY; CDR2 reads SVGEGT. Trimming removed 4 bases at V and 4 bases at J, with 5 bases between. Here the CDR3 reads CASSWTGNTIYF. In DNA, the CDR3 is TGTGCCAGCAGTTGGACGGGAAACACCATATATTTT.

This chain connects TRBV19 to TRBJ2-7; TRBD1 is a possible D gene (6 bases). CDR1 and CDR2 (germline): LNHDA, SQIVND (reference sequence). The germline V and J ends were trimmed by 4 bases and 6 bases, with 16 bases remaining between them. There are 14 residues in the CDR3. The CDR3 DNA sequence: TGTGCCAGTAGTAGCTGGGGCAGGGGTTCCGAGCAGTACTTC. It yields the protein CASSSWGRGSEQYF.